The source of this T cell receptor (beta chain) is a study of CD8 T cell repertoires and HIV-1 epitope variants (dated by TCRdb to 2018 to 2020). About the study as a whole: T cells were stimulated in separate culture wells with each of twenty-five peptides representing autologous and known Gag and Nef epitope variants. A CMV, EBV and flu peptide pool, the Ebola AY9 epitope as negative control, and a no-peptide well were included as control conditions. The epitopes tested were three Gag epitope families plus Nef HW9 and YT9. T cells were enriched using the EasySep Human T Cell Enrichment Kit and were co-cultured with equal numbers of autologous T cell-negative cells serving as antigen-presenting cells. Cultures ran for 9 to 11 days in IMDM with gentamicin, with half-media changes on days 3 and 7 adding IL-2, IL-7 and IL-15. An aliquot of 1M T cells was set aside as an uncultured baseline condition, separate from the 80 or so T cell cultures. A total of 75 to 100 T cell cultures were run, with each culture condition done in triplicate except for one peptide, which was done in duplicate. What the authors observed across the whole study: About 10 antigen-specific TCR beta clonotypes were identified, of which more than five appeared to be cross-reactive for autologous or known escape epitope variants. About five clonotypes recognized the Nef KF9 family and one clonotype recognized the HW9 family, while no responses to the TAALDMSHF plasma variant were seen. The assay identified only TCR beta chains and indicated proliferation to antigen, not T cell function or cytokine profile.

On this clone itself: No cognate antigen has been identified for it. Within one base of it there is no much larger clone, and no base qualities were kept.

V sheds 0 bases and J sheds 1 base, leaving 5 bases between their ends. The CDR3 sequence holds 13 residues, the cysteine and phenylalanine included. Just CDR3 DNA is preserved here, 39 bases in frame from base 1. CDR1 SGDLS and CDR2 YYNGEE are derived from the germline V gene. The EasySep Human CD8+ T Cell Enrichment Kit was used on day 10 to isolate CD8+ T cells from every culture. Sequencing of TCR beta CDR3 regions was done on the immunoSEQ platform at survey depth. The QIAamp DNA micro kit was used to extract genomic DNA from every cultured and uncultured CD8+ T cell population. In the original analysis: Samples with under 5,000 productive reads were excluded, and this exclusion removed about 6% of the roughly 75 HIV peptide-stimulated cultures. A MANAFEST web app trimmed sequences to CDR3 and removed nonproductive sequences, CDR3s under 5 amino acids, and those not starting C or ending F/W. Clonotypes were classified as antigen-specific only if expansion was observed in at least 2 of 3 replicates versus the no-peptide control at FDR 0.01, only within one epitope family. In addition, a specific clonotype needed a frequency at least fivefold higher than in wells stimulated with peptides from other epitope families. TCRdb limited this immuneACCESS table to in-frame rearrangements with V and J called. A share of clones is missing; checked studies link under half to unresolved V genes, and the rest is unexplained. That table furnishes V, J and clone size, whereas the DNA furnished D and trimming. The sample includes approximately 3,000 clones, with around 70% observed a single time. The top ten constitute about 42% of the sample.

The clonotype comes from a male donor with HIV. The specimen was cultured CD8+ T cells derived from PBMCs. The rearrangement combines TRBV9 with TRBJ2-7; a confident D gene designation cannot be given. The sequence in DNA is TGTGCCAGCAGCGTAGAAGGGTCCTACGAGCAGTACTTC. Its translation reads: CASSVEGSYEQYF. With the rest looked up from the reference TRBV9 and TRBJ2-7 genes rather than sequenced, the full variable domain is DSGVTQTPKHLITATGQRVTLRCSPRSGDLSVYWYQQSLDQGLQFLIQYYNGEERAKGNILERFSAQQFPDLHSELNLSSLELGDSALYFCASSVEGSYEQYFGPGTRLTVT.